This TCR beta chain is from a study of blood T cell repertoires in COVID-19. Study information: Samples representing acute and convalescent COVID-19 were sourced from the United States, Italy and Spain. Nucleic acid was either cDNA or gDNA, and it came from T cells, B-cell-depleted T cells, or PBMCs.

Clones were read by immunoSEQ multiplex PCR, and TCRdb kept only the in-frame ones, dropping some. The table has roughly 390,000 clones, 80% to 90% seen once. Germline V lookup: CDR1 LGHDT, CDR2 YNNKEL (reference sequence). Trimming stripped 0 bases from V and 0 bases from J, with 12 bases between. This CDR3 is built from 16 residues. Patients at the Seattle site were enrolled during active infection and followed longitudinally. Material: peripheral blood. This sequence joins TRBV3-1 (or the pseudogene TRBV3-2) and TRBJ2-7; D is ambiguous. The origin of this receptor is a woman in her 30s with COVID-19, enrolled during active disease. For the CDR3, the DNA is TGTGCCAGCAGCCAAGATCCCGAACAAAGCTCCTACGAGCAGTACTTC. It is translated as CASSQDPEQSSYEQYF.